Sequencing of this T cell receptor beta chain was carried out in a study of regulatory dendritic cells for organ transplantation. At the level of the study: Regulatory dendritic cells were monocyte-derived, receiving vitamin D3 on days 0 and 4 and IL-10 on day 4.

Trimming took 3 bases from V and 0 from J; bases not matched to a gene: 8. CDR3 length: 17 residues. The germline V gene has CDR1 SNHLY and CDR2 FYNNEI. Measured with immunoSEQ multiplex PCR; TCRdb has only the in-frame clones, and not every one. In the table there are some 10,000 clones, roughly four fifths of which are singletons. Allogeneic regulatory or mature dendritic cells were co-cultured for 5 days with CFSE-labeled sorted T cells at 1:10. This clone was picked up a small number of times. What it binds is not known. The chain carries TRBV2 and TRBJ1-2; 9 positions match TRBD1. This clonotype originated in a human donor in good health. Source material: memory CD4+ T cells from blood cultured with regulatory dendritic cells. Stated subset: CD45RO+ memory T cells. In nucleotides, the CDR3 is TGTGCCAGCAGTGACACCCGGGACAGGGCGTCTAACTATGGCTACACCTTC. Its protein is CASSDTRDRASNYGYTF.